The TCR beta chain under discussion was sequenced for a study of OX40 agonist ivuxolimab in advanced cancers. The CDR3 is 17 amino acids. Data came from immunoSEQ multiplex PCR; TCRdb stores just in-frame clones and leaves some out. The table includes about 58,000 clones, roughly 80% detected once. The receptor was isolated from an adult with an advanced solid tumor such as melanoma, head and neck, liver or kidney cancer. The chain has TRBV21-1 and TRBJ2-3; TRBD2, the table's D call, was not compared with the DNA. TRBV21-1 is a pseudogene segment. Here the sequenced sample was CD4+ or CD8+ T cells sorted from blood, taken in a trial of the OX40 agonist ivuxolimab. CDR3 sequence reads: CASSSPSAKKCTDTQYF. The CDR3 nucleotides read TGTGCCAGCAGCTCACCCTCAGCGAAGAAGTGCACAGATACGCAGTATTTT.